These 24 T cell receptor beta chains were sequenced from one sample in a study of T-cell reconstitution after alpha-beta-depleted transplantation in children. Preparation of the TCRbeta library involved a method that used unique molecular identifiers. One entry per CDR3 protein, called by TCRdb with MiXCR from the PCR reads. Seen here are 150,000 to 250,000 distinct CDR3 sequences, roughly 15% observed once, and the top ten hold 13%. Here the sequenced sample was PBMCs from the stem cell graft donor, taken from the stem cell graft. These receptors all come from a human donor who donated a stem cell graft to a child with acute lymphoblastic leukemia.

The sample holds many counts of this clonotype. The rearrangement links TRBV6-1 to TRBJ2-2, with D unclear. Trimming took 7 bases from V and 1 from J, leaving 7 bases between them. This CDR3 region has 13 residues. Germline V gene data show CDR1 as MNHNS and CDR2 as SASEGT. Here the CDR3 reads CASKSQNTGELFF. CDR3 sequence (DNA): TGTGCCAGCAAGTCTCAGAACACCGGGGAGCTGTTTTTT.

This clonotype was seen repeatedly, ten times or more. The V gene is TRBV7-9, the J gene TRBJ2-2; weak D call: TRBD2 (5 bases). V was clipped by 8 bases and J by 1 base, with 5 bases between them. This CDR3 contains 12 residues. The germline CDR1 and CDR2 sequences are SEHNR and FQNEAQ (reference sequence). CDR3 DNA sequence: TGTGCCAGCGGAGGGAACACCGGGGAGCTGTTTTTT. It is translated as CASGGNTGELFF.

The CDR3 nucleotides are TGTGCCAGCGGAGAGGGAGACGTCGCAGATACGCAGTATTTT. It specifies CASGEGDVADTQYF. This sequence joins TRBV7-9 and TRBJ2-3; TRBD2 is a possible D gene (5 bases). Germline V gives CDR1 SEHNR, CDR2 FQNEAQ (reference sequence). The CDR3 covers 14 residues. The ends were cut back, 8 bases at V and 4 bases at J, with 16 bases in the middle.

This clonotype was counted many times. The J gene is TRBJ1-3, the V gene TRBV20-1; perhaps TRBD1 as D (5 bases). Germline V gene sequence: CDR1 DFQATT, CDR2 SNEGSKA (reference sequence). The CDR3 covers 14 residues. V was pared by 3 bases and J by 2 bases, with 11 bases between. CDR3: CSASLGGAGNTIYF. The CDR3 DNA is TGCAGTGCTAGCCTTGGAGGGGCTGGAAACACCATATATTTT.

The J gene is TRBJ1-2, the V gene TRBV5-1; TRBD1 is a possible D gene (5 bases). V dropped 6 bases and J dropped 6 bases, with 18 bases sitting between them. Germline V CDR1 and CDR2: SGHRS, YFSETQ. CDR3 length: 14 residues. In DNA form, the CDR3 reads TGCGCCAGCAATGGTGGGCAGGGCTTGGATGGCTACACCTTC. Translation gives CASNGGQGLDGYTF.

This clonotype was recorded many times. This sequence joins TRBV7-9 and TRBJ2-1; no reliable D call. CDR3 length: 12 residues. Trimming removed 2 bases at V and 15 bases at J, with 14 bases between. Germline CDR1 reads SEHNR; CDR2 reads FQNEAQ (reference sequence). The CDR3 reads CASSLNSWLMFF. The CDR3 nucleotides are TGTGCCAGCAGCTTAAATTCTTGGTTAATGTTCTTC.

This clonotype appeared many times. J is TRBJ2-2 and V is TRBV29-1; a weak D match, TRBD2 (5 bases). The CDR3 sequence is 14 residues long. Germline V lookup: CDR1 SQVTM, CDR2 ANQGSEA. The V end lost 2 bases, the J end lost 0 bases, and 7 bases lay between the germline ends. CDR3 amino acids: CSVEMRANTGELFF. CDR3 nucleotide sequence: TGCAGCGTTGAAATGCGGGCGAACACCGGGGAGCTGTTTTTT.

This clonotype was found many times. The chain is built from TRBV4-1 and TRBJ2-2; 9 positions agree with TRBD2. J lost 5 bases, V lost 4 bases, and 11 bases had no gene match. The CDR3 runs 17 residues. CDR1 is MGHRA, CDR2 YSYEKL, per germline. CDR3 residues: CASSPGGRAVGTGELFF. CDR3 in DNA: TGCGCCAGCAGCCCGGGCGGGAGGGCAGTTGGAACCGGGGAGCTGTTTTTT.

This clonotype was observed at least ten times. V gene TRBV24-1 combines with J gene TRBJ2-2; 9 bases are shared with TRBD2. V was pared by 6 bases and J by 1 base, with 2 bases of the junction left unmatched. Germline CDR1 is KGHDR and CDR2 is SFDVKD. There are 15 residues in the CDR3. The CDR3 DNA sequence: TGTGCCACCAGTCTAGCGGGACTGAACACCGGGGAGCTGTTTTTT. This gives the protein CATSLAGLNTGELFF.

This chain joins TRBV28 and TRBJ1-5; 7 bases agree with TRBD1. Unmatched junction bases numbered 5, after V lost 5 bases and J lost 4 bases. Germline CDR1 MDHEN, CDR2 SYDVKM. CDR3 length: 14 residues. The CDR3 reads CASSLTQGNQPQHF. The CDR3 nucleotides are TGTGCCAGCAGTCTAACACAGGGGAATCAGCCCCAGCATTTT.

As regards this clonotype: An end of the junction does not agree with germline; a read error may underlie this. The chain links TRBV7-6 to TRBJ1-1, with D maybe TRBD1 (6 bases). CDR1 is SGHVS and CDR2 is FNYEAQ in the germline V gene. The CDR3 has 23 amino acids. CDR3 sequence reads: CASSFKNSGGLGTPLEKNTEAFF. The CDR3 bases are TGTGCTAGCAGCTTTAAAAATTCGGGGGGACTAGGGACACCACTCGAGAAGAACACTGAAGCTTTCTTT.

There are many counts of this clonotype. The CDR3 DNA reads TGCAGCGTTCCCACCCCCTCTAGCGGGAGGGTCAGCGAGCAGTTCTTC. Translation gives CSVPTPSSGRVSEQFF. The chain carries TRBV29-1 and TRBJ2-1, with TRBD2 matching 12 bases. CDR3 length: 16 amino acids. J gave up 10 bases and V 5 bases, and 15 bases lay outside the gene matches. Germline CDR1 reads SQVTM; CDR2 reads ANQGSEA.

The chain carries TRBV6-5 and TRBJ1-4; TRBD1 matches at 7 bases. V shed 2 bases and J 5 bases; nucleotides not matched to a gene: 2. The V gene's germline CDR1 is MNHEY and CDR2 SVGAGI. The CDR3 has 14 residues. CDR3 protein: CASSYAGGNEKLFF. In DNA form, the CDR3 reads TGTGCCAGCAGTTACGCAGGGGGGAATGAAAAACTGTTTTTT.

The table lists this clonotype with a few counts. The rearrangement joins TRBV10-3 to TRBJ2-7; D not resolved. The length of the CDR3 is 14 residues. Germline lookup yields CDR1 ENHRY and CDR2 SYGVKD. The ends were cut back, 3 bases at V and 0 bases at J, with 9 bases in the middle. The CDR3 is CAISDTRSSYEQYF. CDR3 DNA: TGTGCCATCAGTGACACTCGGAGCTCCTACGAGCAGTACTTC.

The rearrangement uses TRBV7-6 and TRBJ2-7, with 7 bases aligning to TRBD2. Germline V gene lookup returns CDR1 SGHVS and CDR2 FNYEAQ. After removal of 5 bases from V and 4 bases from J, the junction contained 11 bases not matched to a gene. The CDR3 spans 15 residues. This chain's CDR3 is CASSTDPGLWYEQYF. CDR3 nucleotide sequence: TGTGCCAGCAGCACTGATCCGGGACTATGGTACGAGCAGTACTTC.

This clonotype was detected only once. This CDR3 is CATSDYGLLRGQYF. The DNA of the CDR3 is TGTGCCACCAGTGATTACGGACTCCTACGAGGGCAGTACTTC. The chain combines TRBV24-1 with TRBJ2-7, with D perhaps matching TRBD2 (5 bases). V was cut by 2 bases and J by 9 bases, with 16 bases left in between. There are 14 residues in the CDR3. Germline V gene lookup returns CDR1 KGHDR and CDR2 SFDVKD.

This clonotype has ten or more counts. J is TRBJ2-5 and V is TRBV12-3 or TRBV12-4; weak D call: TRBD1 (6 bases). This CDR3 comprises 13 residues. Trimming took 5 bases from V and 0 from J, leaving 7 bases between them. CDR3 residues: CASSRDNQETQYF. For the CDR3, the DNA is TGTGCCAGCAGTCGGGACAACCAAGAGACCCAGTACTTC.

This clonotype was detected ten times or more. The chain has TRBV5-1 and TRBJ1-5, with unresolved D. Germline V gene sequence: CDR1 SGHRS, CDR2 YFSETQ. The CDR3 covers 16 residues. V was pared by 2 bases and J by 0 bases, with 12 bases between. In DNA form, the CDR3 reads TGCGCCAGCAGCTTAGTCGGGCAGTATAGCAATCAGCCCCAGCATTTT. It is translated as CASSLVGQYSNQPQHF.

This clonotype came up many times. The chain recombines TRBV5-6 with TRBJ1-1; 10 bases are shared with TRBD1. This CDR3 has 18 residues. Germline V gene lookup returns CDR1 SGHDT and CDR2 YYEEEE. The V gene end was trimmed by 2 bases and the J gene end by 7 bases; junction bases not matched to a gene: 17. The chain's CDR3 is CASSFGNLDRGKEGEAFF. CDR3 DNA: TGTGCCAGCAGCTTTGGGAACCTGGACAGGGGGAAGGAAGGTGAAGCTTTCTTT.

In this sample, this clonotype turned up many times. For the CDR3, the DNA is TGTGCCAGCCCTCAGAGTTACGAGCAGTACTTC. This codes for CASPQSYEQYF. The V gene is TRBV27, the J gene TRBJ2-7; D is ambiguous. Trimming cost V 8 bases and J 4 bases, with 9 bases left between them. From germline, CDR1 is MNHEY and CDR2 SMNVEV (reference sequence). This CDR3 region has 11 residues.

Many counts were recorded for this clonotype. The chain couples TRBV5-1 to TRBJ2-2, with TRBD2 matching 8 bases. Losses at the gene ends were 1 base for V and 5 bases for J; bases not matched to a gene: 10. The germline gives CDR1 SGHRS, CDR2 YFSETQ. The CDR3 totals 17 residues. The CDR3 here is CASSLISGRIGTGELFF. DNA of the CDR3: TGCGCCAGCAGCTTGATAAGCGGGAGAATTGGAACCGGGGAGCTGTTTTTT.

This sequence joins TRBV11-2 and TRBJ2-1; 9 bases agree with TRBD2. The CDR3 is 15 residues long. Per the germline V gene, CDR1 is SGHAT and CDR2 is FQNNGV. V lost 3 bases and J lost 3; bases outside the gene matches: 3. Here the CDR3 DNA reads TGTGCCAGCAGCTTCGAGCGGGAGGACTACAATGAGCAGTTCTTC. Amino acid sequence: CASSFEREDYNEQFF.

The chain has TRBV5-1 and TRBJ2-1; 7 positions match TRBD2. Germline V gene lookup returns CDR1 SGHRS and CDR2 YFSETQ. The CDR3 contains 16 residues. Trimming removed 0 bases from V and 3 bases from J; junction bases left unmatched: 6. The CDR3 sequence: CASSLDSSGYYNEQFF. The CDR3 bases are TGCGCCAGCAGCTTGGATTCTAGCGGATACTACAATGAGCAGTTCTTC.

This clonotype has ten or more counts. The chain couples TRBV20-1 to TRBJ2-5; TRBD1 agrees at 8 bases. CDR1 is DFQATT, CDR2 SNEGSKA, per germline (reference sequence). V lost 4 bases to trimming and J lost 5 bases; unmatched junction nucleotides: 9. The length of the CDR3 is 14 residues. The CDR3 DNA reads TGCAGTGCTAAGGACAGGGAGTTTTCGGAGACCCAGTACTTC. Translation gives CSAKDREFSETQYF.